This T cell receptor (beta chain) derives from a study of OX40 agonist ivuxolimab in advanced cancers. Assay: immunoSEQ multiplex PCR; the TCRdb copy retains only in-frame clones and omits some. This sample has some 140,000 clones, with under 95% found just once. The length of the CDR3 is 13 residues. Germline-derived CDR1 and CDR2 are LNHNV and YYDKDF (reference sequence). V dropped 8 bases and J dropped 3; count of bases not matched to a gene: 4. The V gene is TRBV15, the J gene TRBJ2-1; TRBD1 aligns across 7 bases. The sequencing used CD4+ or CD8+ T cells sorted from blood, collected in a trial of the OX40 agonist ivuxolimab. The clonotype was recovered from an adult with an advanced solid tumor such as melanoma, head and neck, liver or kidney cancer. The CDR3 reads CATARDSYNEQFF. CDR3 bases: TGTGCCACCGCCCGGGACAGCTACAATGAGCAGTTCTTC.